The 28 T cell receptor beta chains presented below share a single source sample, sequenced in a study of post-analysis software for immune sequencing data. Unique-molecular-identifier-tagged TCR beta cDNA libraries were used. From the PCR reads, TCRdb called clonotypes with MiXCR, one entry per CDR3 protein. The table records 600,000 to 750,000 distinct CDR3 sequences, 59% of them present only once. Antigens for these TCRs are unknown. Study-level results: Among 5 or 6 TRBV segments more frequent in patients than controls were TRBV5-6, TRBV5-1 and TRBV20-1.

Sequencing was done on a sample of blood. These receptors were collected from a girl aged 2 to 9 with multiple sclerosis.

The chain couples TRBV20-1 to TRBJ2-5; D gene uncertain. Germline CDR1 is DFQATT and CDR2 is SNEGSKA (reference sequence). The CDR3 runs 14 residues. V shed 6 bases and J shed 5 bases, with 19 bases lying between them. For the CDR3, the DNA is TGCAGTGCCGTACCGGGCAGCCTCCAGGAGACCCAGTACTTC. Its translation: CSAVPGSLQETQYF.

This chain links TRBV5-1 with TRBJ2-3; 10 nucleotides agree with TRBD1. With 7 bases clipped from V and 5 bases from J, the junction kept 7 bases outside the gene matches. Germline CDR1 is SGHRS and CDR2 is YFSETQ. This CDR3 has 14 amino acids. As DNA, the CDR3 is TGCGCCAGCCACGACAGGGGGCGGGGAGATACGCAGTATTTT. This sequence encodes CASHDRGRGDTQYF.

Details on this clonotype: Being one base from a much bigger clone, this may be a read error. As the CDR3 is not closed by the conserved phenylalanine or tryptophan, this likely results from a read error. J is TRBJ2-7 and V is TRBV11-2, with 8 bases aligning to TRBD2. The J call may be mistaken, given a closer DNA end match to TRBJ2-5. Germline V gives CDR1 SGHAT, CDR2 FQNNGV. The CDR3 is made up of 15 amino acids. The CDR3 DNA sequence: TGTGCCAGCAAGTTAGCGGGGCGATGGGGAGAGACCCAGTACTCC. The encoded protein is CASKLAGRWGETQYS.

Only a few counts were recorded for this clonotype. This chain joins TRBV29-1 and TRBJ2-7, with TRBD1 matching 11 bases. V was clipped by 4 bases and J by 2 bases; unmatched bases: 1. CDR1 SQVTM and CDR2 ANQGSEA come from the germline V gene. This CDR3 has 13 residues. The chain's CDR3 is CSVGGQGAYEQYF. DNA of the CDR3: TGCAGCGTTGGGGGACAGGGGGCCTACGAGCAGTACTTC.

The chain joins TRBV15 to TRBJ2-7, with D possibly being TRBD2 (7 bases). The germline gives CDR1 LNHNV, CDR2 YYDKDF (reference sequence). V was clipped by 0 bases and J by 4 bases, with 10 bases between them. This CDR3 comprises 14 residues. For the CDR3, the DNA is TGTGCCACCAGCAGAGATAAGGGGGGGTACGAGCAGTACTTC. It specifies CATSRDKGGYEQYF.

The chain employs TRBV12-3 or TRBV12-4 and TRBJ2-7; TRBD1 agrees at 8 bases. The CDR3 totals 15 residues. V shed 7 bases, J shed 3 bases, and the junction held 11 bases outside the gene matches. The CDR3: CASTLNFDRGYEQYF. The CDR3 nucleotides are TGTGCCAGCACCTTAAATTTCGACAGGGGCTACGAGCAGTACTTC.

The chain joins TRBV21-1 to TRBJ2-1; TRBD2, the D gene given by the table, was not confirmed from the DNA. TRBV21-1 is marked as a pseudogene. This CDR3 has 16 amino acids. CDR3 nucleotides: TGTGCCAGCAGACCGACTAGCGGGAGGACCCACAATGAGCAGTTCTTC. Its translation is CASRPTSGRTHNEQFF.

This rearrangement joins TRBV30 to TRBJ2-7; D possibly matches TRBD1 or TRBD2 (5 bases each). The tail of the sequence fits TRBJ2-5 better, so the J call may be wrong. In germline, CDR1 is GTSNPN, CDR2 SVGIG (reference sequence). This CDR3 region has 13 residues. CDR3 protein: CASDRGLGETQYF. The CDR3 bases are TGTGCCTCTGACAGAGGGTTAGGGGAGACCCAGTACTTC.

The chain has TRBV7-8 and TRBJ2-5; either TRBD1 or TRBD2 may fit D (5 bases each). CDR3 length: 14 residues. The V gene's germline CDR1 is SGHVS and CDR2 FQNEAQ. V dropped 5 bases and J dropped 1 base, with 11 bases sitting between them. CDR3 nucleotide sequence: TGTGCCAGCAGCCGGGGCAGGGCCCAAGAGACCCAGTACTTC. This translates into CASSRGRAQETQYF.

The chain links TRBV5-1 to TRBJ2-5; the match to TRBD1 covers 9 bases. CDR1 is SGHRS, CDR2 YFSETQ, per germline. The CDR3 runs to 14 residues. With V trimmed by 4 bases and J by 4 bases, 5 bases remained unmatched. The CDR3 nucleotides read TGCGCCAGCAGCATAGGGACAGGGCCAGAGACCCAGTACTTC. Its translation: CASSIGTGPETQYF.

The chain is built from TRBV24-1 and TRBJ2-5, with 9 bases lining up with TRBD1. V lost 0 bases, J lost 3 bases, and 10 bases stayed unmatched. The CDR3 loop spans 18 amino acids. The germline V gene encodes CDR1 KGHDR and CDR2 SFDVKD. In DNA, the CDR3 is TGTGCCACCAGTGATTTGCCACCGGGACAGGGAAAGGAAGAGACCCAGTACTTC. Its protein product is CATSDLPPGQGKEETQYF.

CDR3 nucleotides: TGCAGTGCTACGCGGGGGGTCTGGGAGACCCAGTACTTC. It yields the protein CSATRGVWETQYF. This rearrangement joins TRBV20-1 to TRBJ2-5; 8 bases line up with TRBD2. V trimming: 4 bases; J trimming: 5 bases; junction bases outside the gene matches: 6. The CDR3 length is 13 residues. CDR1 DFQATT and CDR2 SNEGSKA come from the germline V gene (reference sequence).

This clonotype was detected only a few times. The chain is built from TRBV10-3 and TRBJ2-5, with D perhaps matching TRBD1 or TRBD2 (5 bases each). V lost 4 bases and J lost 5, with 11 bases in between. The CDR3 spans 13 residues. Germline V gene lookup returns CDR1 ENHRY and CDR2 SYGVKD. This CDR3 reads CAISVGDDETQYF. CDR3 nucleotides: TGTGCCATCAGTGTTGGGGACGACGAGACCCAGTACTTC.

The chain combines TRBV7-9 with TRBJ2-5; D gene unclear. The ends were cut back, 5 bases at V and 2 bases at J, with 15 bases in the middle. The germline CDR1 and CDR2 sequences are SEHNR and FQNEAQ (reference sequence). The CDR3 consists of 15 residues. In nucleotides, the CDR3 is TGTGCCAGCAGCCCACAGTCGGGCTTACAAGAGACCCAGTACTTC. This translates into CASSPQSGLQETQYF.

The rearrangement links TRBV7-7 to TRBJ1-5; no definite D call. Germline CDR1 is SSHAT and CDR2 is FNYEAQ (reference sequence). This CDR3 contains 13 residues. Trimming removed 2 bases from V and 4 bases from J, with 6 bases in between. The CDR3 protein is CASSLHENQPQHF. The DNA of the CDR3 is TGTGCCAGCAGCTTACATGAGAATCAGCCCCAGCATTTT.

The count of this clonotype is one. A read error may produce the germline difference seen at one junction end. CDR3 sequence reads: CVIRTGQGHEQYF. CDR3 coding DNA: TGTGTCATCAGAACGGGACAGGGCCACGAGCAGTACTTC. The chain couples TRBV10-3 to TRBJ2-7, with 9 nucleotides matching TRBD1. The CDR3 length is 13 residues. Germline V lookup: CDR1 ENHRY, CDR2 SYGVKD.

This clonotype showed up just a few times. The CDR3 reads CSASTSGVEDTQYF. The CDR3 DNA is TGCAGTGCTTCGACTAGCGGGGTAGAAGATACGCAGTATTTT. V is TRBV20-1 and J is TRBJ2-3; 11 bases are shared with TRBD2. The J segment lost 5 bases and the V segment lost 5 bases, leaving 6 bases of the junction unmatched. The germline CDR1 and CDR2 sequences are DFQATT and SNEGSKA (reference sequence). The CDR3 loop spans 14 amino acids.

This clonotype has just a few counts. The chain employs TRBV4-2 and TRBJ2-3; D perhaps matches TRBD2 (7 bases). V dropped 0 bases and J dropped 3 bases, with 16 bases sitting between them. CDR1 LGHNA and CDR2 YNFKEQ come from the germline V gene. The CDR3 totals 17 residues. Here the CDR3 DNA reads TGTGCCAGCAGCCAAGATTGGGAGGGGGACACTACAGATACGCAGTATTTT. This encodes CASSQDWEGDTTDTQYF.

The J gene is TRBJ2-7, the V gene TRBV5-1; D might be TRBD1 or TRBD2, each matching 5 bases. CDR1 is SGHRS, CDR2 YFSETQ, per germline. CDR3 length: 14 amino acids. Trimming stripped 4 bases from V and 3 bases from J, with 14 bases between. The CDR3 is CASSPGRGFYEQYF. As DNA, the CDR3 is TGCGCCAGCAGCCCGGGACGGGGATTCTACGAGCAGTACTTC.

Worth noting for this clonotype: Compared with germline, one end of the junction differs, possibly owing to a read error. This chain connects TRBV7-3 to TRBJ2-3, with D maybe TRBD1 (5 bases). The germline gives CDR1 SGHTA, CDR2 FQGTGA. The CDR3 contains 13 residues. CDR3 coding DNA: TGTGCCGGCAGCTTACAGGACACAGATACGCAGTATTTT. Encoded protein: CAGSLQDTDTQYF.

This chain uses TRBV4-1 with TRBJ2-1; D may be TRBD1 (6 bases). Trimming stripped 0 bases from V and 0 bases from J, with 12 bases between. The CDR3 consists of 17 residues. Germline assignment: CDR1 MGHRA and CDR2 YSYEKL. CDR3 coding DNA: TGCGCCAGCAGCCAAGACCCAGGGGCCAGCTCCTACAATGAGCAGTTCTTC. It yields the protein CASSQDPGASSYNEQFF.

In DNA form, the CDR3 reads TGTGCCAGCAGTGAAGTAACAGGGGGAGTCGGCGAGCAGTTCTTC. It encodes CASSEVTGGVGEQFF. The gene calls are TRBV6-1 and TRBJ2-1, with TRBD1 identical over 8 bases. The CDR3 runs 15 residues. Germline trimming cut 1 base from V and 10 bases from J; bases unmatched to any gene: 9. CDR1 is MNHNS and CDR2 is SASEGT in the germline V gene.

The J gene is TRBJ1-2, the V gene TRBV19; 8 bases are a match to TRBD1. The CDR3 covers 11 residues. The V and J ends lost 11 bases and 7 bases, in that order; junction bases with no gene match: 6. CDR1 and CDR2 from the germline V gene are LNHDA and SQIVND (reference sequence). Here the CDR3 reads CAGAGGSGYTF. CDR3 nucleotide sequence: TGTGCCGGGGCAGGGGGCAGTGGCTACACCTTC.

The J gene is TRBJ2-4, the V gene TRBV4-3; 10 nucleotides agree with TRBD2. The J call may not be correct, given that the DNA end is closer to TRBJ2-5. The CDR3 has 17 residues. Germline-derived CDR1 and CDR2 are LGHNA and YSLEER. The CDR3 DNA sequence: TGCGCCAGCAGCCAAGATTCTAGCGGGGGCATCCAAGAGACCCAGTACTTC. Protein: CASSQDSSGGIQETQYF.

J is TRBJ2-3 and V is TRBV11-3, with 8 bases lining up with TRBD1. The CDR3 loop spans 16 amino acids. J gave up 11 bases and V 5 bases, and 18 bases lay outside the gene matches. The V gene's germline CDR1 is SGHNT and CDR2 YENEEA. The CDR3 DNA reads TGTGCCAGCAGCCAAAAGCCGGGACAGGTAGCAGAGGGGCAGTATTTT. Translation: CASSQKPGQVAEGQYF. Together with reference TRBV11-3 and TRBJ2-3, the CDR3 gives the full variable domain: EAGVVQSPRYKIIEKKQPVAFWCNPISGHNTLYWYLQNLGQGPELLIRYENEEAVDDSQLPKDRFSAERLKGVDSTLKIQPAELGDSAVYLCASSQKPGQVAEGQYFGPGTRLTVL.

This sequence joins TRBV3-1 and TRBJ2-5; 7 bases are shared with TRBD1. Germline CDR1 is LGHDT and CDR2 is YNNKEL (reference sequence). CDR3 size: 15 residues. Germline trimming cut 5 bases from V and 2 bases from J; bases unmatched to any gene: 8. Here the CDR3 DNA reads TGTGCCAGCAGCTCTACTCAGGGGGATCAAGAGACCCAGTACTTC. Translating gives CASSSTQGDQETQYF.

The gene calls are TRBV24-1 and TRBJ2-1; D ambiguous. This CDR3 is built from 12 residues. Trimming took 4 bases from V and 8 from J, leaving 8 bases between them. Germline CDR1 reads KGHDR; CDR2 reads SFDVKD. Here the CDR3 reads CATSDNVDEQFF. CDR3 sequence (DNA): TGTGCCACCAGTGACAACGTGGATGAGCAGTTCTTC.

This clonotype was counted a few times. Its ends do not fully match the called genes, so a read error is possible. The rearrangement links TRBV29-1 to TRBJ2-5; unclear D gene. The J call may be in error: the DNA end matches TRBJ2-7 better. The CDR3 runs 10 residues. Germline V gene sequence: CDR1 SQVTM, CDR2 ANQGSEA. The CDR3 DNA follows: TGCAGCGCTGAAAGTGGCGAGCAGTACTTC. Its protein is CSAESGEQYF.